The source of this T cell receptor beta chain is a study of blood T cell repertoires in COVID-19. At the level of the study: Italy, Spain and the United States were the sources of the convalescent and acute COVID-19 samples. In each case, the material was cDNA or gDNA derived from T cells, B-cell-depleted T cells, or PBMCs.

The germline gives CDR1 KGHDR, CDR2 SFDVKD. Germline trimming cut 4 bases from V and 2 bases from J; bases unmatched to any gene: 5. The CDR3 is 16 residues long. Original handling: Nucleated cell counts were estimated from reference gene primer amplification. Sequencing was performed with immunoSEQ multiplex PCR; in TCRdb, only in-frame clones are kept and a portion is missing. V, J and clone size reflect that table, while D and trimming were determined from the DNA. The repertoire consists of about 240,000 clones, with around 87% occurring once and the leading ten covering just over 7%. Input material: peripheral blood. The clonotype comes from a man aged 55 to 70 who had recovered from COVID-19. The V gene is TRBV24-1, the J gene TRBJ1-3; 9 nucleotides match TRBD1. CDR3 in DNA: TGTGCCACCAGTGACAATAGACAGGGGGCTGGAAACACCATATATTTT. It yields the protein CATSDNRQGAGNTIYF.